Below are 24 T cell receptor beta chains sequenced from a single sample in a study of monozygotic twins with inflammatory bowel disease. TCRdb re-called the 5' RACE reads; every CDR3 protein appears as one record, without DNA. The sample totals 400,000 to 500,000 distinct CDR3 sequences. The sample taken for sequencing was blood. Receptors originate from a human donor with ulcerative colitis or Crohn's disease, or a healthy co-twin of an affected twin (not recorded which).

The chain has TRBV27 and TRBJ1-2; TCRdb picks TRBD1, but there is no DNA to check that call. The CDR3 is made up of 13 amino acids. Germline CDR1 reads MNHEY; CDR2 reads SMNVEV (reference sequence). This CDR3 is CASKYRGGYGYTF.

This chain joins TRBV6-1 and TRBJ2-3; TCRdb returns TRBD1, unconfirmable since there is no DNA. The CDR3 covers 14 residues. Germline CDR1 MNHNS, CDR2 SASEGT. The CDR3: CASRGVVTTDTQYF.

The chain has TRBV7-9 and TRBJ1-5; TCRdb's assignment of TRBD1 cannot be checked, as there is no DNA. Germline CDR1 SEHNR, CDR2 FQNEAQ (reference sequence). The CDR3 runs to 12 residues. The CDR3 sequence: CASSSSGSPQHF.

This CDR3 reads CSASRGSIQETQYF. The chain is built from TRBV20-1 and TRBJ2-5; there is no DNA to check the TCRdb D call of TRBD1. CDR1 is DFQATT, CDR2 SNEGSKA, per germline (reference sequence). The CDR3 length is 14 residues.

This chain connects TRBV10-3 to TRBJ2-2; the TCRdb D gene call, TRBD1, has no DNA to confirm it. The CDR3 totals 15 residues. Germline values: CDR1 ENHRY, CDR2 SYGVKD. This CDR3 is CAISVTQGRTGELFF.

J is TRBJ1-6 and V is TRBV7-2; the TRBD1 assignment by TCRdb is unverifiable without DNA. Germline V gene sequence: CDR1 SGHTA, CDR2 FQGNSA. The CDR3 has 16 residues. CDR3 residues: CASSSQGGRIESPLHF.

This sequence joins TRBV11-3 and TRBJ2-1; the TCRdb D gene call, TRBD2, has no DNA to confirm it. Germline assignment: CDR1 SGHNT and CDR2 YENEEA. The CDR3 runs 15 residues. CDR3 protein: CASSLTAGAYNEQFF.

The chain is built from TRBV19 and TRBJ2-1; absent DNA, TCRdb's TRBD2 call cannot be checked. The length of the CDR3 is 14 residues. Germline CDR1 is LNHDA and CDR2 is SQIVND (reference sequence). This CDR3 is CASGLAGGDNEQFF.

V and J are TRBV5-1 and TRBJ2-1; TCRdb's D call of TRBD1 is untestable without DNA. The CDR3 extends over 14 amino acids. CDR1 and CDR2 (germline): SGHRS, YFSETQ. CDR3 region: CASRKTDSYNEQFF.

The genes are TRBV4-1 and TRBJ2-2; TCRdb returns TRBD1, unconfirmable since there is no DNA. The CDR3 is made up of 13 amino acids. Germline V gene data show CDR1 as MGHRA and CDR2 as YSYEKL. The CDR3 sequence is CARRTGGSGELFF.

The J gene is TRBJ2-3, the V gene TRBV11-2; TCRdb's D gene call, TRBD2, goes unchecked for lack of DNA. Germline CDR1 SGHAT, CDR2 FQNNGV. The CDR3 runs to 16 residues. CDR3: CASSSPASGSPDTQYF.

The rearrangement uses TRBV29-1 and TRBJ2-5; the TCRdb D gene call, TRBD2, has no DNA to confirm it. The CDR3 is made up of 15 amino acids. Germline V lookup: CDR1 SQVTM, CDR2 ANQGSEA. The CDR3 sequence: CSVEASGRNQETQYF.

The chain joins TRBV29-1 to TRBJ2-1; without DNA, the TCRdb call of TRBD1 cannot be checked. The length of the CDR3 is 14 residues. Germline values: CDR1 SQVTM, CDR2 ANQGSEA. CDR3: CSVGYGGPNGQQFF.

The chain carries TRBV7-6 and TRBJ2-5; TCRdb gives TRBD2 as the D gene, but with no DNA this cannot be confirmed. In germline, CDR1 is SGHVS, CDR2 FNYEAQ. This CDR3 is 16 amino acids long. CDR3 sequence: CASSLVSGGASETQYF.

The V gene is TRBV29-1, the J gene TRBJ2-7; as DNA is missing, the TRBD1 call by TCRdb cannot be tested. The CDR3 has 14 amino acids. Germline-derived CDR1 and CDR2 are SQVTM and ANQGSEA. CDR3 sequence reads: CSIGFKQGSYEQYF.

The CDR3 is CASSEAAGGPGDTQYF. The chain links TRBV11-2 to TRBJ2-3; checking the TCRdb D call of TRBD2 is not possible without DNA. CDR3 length: 16 amino acids. Germline V gene lookup returns CDR1 SGHAT and CDR2 FQNNGV.

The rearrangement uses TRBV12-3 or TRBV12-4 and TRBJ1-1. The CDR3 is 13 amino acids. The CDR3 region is CASSHIVNTEAFF.

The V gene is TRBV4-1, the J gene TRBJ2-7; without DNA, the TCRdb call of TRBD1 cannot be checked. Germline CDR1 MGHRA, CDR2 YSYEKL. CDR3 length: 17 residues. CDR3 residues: CASSPMRGGTSAYEQYF.

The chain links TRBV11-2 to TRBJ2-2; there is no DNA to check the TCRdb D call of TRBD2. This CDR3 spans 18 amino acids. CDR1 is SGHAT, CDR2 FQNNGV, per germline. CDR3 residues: CASSLKSGNHLATGELFF.

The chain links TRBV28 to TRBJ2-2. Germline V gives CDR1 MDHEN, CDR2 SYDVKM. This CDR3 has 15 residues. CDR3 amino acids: CASSGEATNTGELFF.

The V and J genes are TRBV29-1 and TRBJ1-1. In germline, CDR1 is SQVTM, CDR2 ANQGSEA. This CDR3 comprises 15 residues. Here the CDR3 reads CSVDGLSVLNTEAFF.

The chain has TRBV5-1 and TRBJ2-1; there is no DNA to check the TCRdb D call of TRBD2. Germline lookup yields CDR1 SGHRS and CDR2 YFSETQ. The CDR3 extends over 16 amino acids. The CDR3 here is CASSFPSGGLYNEQFF.

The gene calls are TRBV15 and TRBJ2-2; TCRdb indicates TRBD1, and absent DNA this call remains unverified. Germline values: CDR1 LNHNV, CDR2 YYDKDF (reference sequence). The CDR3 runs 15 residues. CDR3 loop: CATSRTGGRTGELFF.

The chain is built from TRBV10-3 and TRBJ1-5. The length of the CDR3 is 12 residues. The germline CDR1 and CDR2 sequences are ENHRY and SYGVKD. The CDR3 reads CAISESNQPQHF.